The 9 T cell receptor beta chains below come from one sample, sequenced in a study of naive and memory T cell subsets. Study-wide points: Especially in CD8 cells, naive repertoires contained a few larger clonotypes, possibly CD45RA-re-expressing memory cells.

Two oligonucleotides, mixed equimolar, formed the beta constant-region primer covering TRBC1 and TRBC2. The ligated cDNA underwent four PCR rounds using SP2 and nested alpha and beta constant-region primers. TCRdb recomputed calls from the UMI-ligation and nested PCR reads with MiXCR, one row per CDR3 protein. This sample has over 110,000 distinct CDR3 sequences; approximately 21% occur once, and the top ten carry 0.6% to 0.8%. For these TCRs, the target antigens are not known. Input material: naive CD8+ T cells from blood. The receptors derive from a human donor in good health.

The CDR3 nucleotides read TGCAGTGCTAGAGATGGGACCACAGGGGAGCAGTACTTC. As protein: CSARDGTTGEQYF. The chain combines TRBV20-1 with TRBJ2-7; D might be TRBD1 (6 bases). CDR3 length: 13 residues. Germline V gene sequence: CDR1 DFQATT, CDR2 SNEGSKA (reference sequence). The germline V and J ends were trimmed by 0 bases and 7 bases, with 13 bases remaining between them.

This clonotype was seen more than once but under ten times. V gene TRBV28 combines with J gene TRBJ2-7; D perhaps matches TRBD2 (5 bases). This CDR3 comprises 14 residues. Germline lookup yields CDR1 MDHEN and CDR2 SYDVKM. V lost 5 bases, J lost 3 bases, and 14 bases lay in between. The CDR3: CASSRTDGIYEQYF. CDR3 DNA sequence: TGTGCCAGCAGTCGGACGGACGGGATCTACGAGCAGTACTTC. Based on the CDR3 plus reference TRBV28 and TRBJ2-7, the full variable domain is DVKVTQSSRYLVKRTGEKVFLECVQDMDHENMFWYRQDPGLGLRLIYFSYDVKMKEKGDIPEGYSVSREKKERFSLILESASTNQTSMYLCASSRTDGIYEQYFGPGTRLTVT.

The chain combines TRBV2 with TRBJ2-5, with D unclear. The V gene lost 7 bases and the J gene lost 4 bases, with 13 bases spanning the gap. Germline values: CDR1 SNHLY, CDR2 FYNNEI. This CDR3 is 13 amino acids long. The CDR3 DNA follows: TGTGCCAGCAAACCCCGGTCCGCAGAGACCCAGTACTTC. Translating it yields CASKPRSAETQYF.

The V gene is TRBV12-5, the J gene TRBJ2-1; D may be TRBD1 (5 bases). V gave up 5 bases and J gave up 10 bases, with 18 bases separating them. The CDR3 runs to 14 residues. Per the germline V gene, CDR1 is LGHNT and CDR2 is FRNRAP. The CDR3 sequence: CASGPENRRYEQFF. In DNA form, the CDR3 reads TGTGCTAGTGGTCCCGAGAACAGGAGATACGAGCAGTTCTTC.

This clonotype has a handful of counts. J is TRBJ2-5 and V is TRBV20-1; D may be TRBD1 or TRBD2 (5 bases each). Germline V gene sequence: CDR1 DFQATT, CDR2 SNEGSKA (reference sequence). The CDR3 runs 16 residues. Trimming cost V 0 bases and J 4 bases, with 18 bases left between them. CDR3 amino acids: CSARDRTLGVVETQYF. The CDR3 DNA follows: TGCAGTGCTAGAGATAGGACGCTGGGGGTAGTAGAGACCCAGTACTTC.

Ten or more counts support this clonotype. The chain links TRBV4-1 to TRBJ2-1, with D possibly being TRBD1 (6 bases). The CDR3 is 15 residues long. Trimming pared 1 base from V and 8 bases from J, leaving 15 bases between. CDR1 is MGHRA, CDR2 YSYEKL, per germline. Here the CDR3 reads CASSQVRGWVYEQFF. The CDR3 region has the DNA TGCGCCAGCAGCCAAGTAAGGGGGTGGGTGTATGAGCAGTTCTTC.

This clonotype appeared a few times. The J gene is TRBJ2-5, the V gene TRBV28; possibly TRBD1 or TRBD2 for D (6 bases each). This CDR3 has 12 residues. Trimming shortened V by 2 bases and J by 9 bases, and 10 bases separated the two germline ends. The germline gives CDR1 MDHEN, CDR2 SYDVKM. The CDR3, as DNA: TGTGCCAGCAGTTTACCGGGGGCGGCCCAGTACTTC. Translated, it gives CASSLPGAAQYF.

This clonotype turned up a few times. This sequence joins TRBV27 and TRBJ2-5; D gene ambiguous. Germline V lookup: CDR1 MNHEY, CDR2 SMNVEV (reference sequence). V lost 6 bases, J lost 5 bases, and 25 bases lay in between. The CDR3 has 17 amino acids. CDR3 DNA: TGTGCCAGCAGCTTGAGGCTTCCGACTGATTCATGGGAGACCCAGTACTTC. Its protein is CASSLRLPTDSWETQYF.

In this sample, this clonotype turned up a few times. The chain links TRBV18 to TRBJ2-3; TRBD2 might be the D (6 bases). Trimming left V 3 bases short and J 4 bases short, with 20 bases between. Germline CDR1 and CDR2: KGHSH and LQKENI. This CDR3 has 17 amino acids. The CDR3 DNA reads as TGTGCCAGCTCACCTGCCCGGGACTCCTTTGGACCAGATACGCAGTATTTT. This encodes CASSPARDSFGPDTQYF. Based on the CDR3 plus reference TRBV18 and TRBJ2-3, the full variable domain is NAGVMQNPRHLVRRRGQEARLRCSPMKGHSHVYWYRQLPEEGLKFMVYLQKENIIDESGMPKERFSAEFPKEGPSILRIQQVVRGDSAAYFCASSPARDSFGPDTQYFGPGTRLTVL.